The rows below give T cell receptor beta chains drawn from one sample of a study of blood T cell repertoires in COVID-19. Data came from immunoSEQ multiplex PCR; TCRdb stores just in-frame clones and leaves some out. The sample contains 140,000 to 150,000 clones, roughly 80% of which appear only once. Sequencing was performed on peripheral blood. Every receptor here comes from a man in his fifties or sixties with active or convalescent COVID-19. CDR3s include the opening cysteine and the closing phenylalanine or tryptophan.

cdr3_aa: CAISDQDTSNYGYTF
v_call: TRBV10-3
cdr3_length: 15
j_call: TRBJ1-2

cdr3_aa: CASSTSGALTDTQYF
v_call: TRBV10-1
cdr3_length: 15
j_call: TRBJ2-3

cdr3_aa: CASSLEQASTDTQYF
v_call: TRBV5-1
cdr3_length: 15
j_call: TRBJ2-3

cdr3_aa: CASSEEAEDTQYF
v_call: TRBV6-1
cdr3_length: 13
j_call: TRBJ2-3

cdr3_aa: CASSPEGFRDTEAFF
v_call: TRBV5-6
cdr3_length: 15
j_call: TRBJ1-1

cdr3_aa: CASSPSSGNQPQHF
v_call: TRBV4-1
cdr3_length: 14
j_call: TRBJ1-5

cdr3_aa: CASSQVLKGGSPLHF
v_call: TRBV3-1/TRBV3-2
cdr3_length: 15
j_call: TRBJ1-6

cdr3_aa: CASSLPLGQLYGYTF
v_call: TRBV5-8
cdr3_length: 15
j_call: TRBJ1-2

cdr3_aa: CASSLVLAGVRGEQFF
v_call: TRBV28
cdr3_length: 16
j_call: TRBJ2-1

cdr3_aa: CASSQDQGQGSYEQYF
v_call: TRBV3-1/TRBV3-2
cdr3_length: 16
j_call: TRBJ2-7

cdr3_aa: CATKGQGNQPQHF
v_call: TRBV24-1
cdr3_length: 13
j_call: TRBJ1-5

cdr3_aa: CASSPSTGVSISEAFF
v_call: TRBV5-8
cdr3_length: 16
j_call: TRBJ1-1

cdr3_aa: CASSQESQALNEQFF
v_call: TRBV4-1
cdr3_length: 15
j_call: TRBJ2-1

cdr3_aa: CASRHGTNSPLHF
v_call: TRBV28
cdr3_length: 13
j_call: TRBJ1-6

cdr3_aa: CASSIGEIGIEQYF
v_call: TRBV19
cdr3_length: 14
j_call: TRBJ2-7

cdr3_aa: CASSLTPGQGHTEAFF
v_call: TRBV19
cdr3_length: 16
j_call: TRBJ1-1

cdr3_aa: CASIEWGQAGYTF
v_call: TRBV2
cdr3_length: 13
j_call: TRBJ1-2

cdr3_aa: CASSPPAGGGPGELFF
v_call: TRBV28
cdr3_length: 16
j_call: TRBJ2-2

cdr3_aa: CASSLRRLGGYTF
v_call: TRBV27
cdr3_length: 13
j_call: TRBJ1-2

cdr3_aa: CASSIGQGGGETQYF
v_call: TRBV19
cdr3_length: 15
j_call: TRBJ2-5

cdr3_aa: CASSWREGDNEQFF
v_call: TRBV6-5
cdr3_length: 14
j_call: TRBJ2-1

cdr3_aa: CASSLVAGELVEQYF
v_call: TRBV5-8
cdr3_length: 15
j_call: TRBJ2-7

cdr3_aa: CASRRDRVGTEAFF
v_call: TRBV5-1
cdr3_length: 14
j_call: TRBJ1-1

cdr3_aa: CASSQAPDTIYF
v_call: TRBV3-1/TRBV3-2
cdr3_length: 12
j_call: TRBJ1-3

cdr3_aa: CASRKTGTGDSPLHF
v_call: TRBV5-8
cdr3_length: 15
j_call: TRBJ1-6

cdr3_aa: CASGRTSGRTDTQYF
v_call: TRBV12-5
cdr3_length: 15
j_call: TRBJ2-3

cdr3_aa: CASEGPGGEGETQYF
v_call: TRBV6-5
cdr3_length: 15
j_call: TRBJ2-5

cdr3_aa: CASSSLAGGSEQYF
v_call: TRBV13
cdr3_length: 14
j_call: TRBJ2-7

cdr3_aa: CATKRAGSYNEQFF
v_call: TRBV10-3
cdr3_length: 14
j_call: TRBJ2-1

cdr3_aa: CARKQGARCGTNPNTQYF
v_call: TRBV10-1
cdr3_length: 18
j_call: TRBJ2-3

cdr3_aa: CASSFVPGLAGDEQYF
v_call: TRBV11-2
cdr3_length: 16
j_call: TRBJ2-7

cdr3_aa: CASTQVVTGGHTEAFF
v_call: TRBV3-1/TRBV3-2
cdr3_length: 16
j_call: TRBJ1-1

cdr3_aa: CASSQPGLPPSEQYF
v_call: TRBV3-1/TRBV3-2
cdr3_length: 15
j_call: TRBJ2-7

cdr3_aa: CATSRALQGSYEQYF
v_call: TRBV15
cdr3_length: 15
j_call: TRBJ2-7

cdr3_aa: CASSFLPLESSYEQYF
v_call: TRBV5-1
cdr3_length: 16
j_call: TRBJ2-7

cdr3_aa: CASSLDRASGYTF
v_call: TRBV19
cdr3_length: 13
j_call: TRBJ1-2

cdr3_aa: CASSVQGGNQPQHF
v_call: TRBV2
cdr3_length: 14
j_call: TRBJ1-5

cdr3_aa: CASSLRHDYGYTF
v_call: TRBV12-1
cdr3_length: 13
j_call: TRBJ1-2

cdr3_aa: CASSPVGTGVSGYTF
v_call: TRBV3-1/TRBV3-2
cdr3_length: 15
j_call: TRBJ1-2

cdr3_aa: CSYRPSATEAFF
v_call: TRBV29-1
cdr3_length: 12
j_call: TRBJ1-1

cdr3_aa: CANQDRYSNQPQHF
v_call: TRBV28
cdr3_length: 14
j_call: TRBJ1-5

cdr3_aa: CASRTATNEKLFF
v_call: TRBV27
cdr3_length: 13
j_call: TRBJ1-4

cdr3_aa: CSVEEGGTPNYEQYF
v_call: TRBV29-1
cdr3_length: 15
j_call: TRBJ2-7

cdr3_aa: CASSKDSSYGYTF
v_call: TRBV6-5
cdr3_length: 13
j_call: TRBJ1-2

cdr3_aa: CASSRTGDEQFF
v_call: TRBV18
cdr3_length: 12
j_call: TRBJ2-1

cdr3_aa: CASSDSRQGAGDTQYF
v_call: TRBV6-4
cdr3_length: 16
j_call: TRBJ2-3

cdr3_aa: CAWNLAYTDTQYF
v_call: TRBV30
cdr3_length: 13
j_call: TRBJ2-3

cdr3_aa: CASSLGAGGLDTQYF
v_call: TRBV28
cdr3_length: 15
j_call: TRBJ2-3

cdr3_aa: CASSPDRGLNTEAFF
v_call: TRBV5-6
cdr3_length: 15
j_call: TRBJ1-1

cdr3_aa: CASLRGGSNEKLFF
v_call: TRBV19
cdr3_length: 14
j_call: TRBJ1-4

cdr3_aa: CASSPPSYEQYF
v_call: TRBV25-1
cdr3_length: 12
j_call: TRBJ2-7

cdr3_aa: CASSATSGSYEQYF
v_call: TRBV9
cdr3_length: 14
j_call: TRBJ2-7

cdr3_aa: CASSFGVSSYNEQFF
v_call: TRBV7-3
cdr3_length: 15
j_call: TRBJ2-1

cdr3_aa: CAISESGGSGNTIYF
v_call: TRBV10-3
cdr3_length: 15
j_call: TRBJ1-3